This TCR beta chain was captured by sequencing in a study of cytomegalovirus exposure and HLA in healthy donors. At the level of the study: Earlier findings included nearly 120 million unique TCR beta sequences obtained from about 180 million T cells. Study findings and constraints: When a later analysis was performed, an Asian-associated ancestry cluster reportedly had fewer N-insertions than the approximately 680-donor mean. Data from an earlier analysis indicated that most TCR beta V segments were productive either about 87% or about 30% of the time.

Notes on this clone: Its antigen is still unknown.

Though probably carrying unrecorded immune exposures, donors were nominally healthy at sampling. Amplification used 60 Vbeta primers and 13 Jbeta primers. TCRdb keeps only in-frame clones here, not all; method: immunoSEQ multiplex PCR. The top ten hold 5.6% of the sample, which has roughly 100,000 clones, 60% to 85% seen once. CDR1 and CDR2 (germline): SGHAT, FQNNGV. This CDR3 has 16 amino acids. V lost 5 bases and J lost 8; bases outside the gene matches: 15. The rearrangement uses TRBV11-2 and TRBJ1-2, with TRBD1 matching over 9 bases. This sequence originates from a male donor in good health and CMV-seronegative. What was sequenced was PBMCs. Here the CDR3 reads CASSPWSRDRVHGYTF. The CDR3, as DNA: TGTGCCAGCAGCCCTTGGTCGCGGGACAGGGTTCACGGCTACACCTTC.